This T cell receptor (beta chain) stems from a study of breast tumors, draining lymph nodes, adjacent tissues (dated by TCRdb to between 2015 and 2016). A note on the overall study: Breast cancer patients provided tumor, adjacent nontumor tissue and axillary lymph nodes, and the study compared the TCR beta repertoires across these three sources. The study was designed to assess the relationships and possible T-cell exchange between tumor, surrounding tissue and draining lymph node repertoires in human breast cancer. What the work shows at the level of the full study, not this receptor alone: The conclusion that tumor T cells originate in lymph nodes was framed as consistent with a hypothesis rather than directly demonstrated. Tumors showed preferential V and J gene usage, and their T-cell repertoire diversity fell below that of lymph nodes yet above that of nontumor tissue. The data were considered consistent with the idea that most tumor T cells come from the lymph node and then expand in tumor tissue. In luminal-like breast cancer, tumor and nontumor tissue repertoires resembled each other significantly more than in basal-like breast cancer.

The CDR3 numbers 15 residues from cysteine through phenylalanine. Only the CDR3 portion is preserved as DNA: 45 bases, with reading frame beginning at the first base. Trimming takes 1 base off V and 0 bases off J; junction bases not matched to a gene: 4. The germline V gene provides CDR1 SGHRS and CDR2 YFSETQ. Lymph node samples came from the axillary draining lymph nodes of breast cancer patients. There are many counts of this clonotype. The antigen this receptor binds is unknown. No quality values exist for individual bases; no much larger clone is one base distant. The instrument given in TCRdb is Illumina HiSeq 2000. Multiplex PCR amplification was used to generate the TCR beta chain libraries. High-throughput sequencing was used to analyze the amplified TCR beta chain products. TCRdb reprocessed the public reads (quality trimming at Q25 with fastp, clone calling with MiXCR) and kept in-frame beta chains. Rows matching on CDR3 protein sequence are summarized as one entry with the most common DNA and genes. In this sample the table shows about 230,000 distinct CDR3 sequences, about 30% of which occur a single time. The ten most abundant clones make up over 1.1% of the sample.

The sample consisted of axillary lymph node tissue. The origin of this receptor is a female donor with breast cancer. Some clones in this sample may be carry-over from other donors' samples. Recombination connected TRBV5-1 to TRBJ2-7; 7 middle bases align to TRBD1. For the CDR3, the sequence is CASSLTGASSYEQYF. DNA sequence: TGCGCCAGCAGCTTGACAGGGGCAAGCTCCTACGAGCAGTACTTC.